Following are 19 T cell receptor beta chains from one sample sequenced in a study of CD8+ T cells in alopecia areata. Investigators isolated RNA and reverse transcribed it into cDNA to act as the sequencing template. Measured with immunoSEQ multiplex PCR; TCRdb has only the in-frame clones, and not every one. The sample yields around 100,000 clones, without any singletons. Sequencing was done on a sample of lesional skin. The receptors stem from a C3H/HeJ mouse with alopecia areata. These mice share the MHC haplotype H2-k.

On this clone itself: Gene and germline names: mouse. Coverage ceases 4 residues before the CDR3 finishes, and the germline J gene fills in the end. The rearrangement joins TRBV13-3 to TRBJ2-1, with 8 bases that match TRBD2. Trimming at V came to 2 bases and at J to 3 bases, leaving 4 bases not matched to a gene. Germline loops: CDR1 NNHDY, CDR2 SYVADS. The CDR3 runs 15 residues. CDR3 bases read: TGTGCCAGCAGTGACACTGGGGGCCTCTATGCT. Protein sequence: CASSDTGGLYA. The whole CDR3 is CASSDTGGLYAEQFF.

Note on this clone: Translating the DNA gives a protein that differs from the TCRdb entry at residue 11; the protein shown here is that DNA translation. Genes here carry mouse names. The part of the CDR3 DNA that was read is TGTGCCAGCAGTATAGGGACAGGGGGCGTTACG. Its protein is CASSIGTGGVT. The CDR3 reads in full as CASSIGTGGVTLYF. The chain is built from TRBV19 and TRBJ1-3, with TRBD1 identical over 11 bases. The read ends 3 residues early relative to the CDR3; the germline J gene fills the gap. CDR1 and CDR2 from the germline V gene are FNHDT and SITEND (reference sequence). CDR3 size: 14 residues.

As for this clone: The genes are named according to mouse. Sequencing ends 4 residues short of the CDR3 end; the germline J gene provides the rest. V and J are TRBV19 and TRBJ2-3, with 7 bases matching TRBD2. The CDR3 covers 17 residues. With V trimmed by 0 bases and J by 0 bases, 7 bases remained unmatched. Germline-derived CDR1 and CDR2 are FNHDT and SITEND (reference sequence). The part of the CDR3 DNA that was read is TGTGCCAGCAGTATAGCTCTGGCTGGGGGTAGTGCAGAA. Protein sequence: CASSIALAGGSAE. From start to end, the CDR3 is CASSIALAGGSAETLYF.

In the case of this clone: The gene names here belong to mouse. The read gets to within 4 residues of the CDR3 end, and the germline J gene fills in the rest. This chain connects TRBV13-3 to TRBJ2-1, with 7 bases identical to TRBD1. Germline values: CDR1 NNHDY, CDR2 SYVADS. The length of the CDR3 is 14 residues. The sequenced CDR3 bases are TGTGCCAGCAGTGATATCAGGGGGTTAGCT. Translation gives CASSDIRGLA. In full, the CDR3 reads CASSDIRGLAEQFF.

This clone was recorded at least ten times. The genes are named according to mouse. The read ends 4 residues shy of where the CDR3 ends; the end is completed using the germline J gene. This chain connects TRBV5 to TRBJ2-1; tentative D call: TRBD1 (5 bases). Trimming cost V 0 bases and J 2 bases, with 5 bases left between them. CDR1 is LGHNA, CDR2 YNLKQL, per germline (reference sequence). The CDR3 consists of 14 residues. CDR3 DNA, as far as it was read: TGTGCCAGCAGCCAAGACAGGGACTATGCT. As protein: CASSQDRDYA. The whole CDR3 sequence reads CASSQDRDYAEQFF.

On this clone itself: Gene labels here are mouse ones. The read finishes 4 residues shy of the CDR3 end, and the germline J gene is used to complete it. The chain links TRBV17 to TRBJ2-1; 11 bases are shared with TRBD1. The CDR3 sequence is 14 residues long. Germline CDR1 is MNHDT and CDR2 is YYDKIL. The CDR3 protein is CASSSGQGEAEQFF. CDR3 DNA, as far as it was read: TGTGCTAGCAGCTCGGGACAGGGGGAGGCT.

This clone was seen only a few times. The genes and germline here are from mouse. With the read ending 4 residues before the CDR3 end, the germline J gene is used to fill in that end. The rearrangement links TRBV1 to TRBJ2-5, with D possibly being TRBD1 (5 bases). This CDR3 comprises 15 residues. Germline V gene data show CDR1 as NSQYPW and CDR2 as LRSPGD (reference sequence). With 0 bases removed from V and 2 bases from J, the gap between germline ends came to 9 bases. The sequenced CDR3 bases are TGCACCTGCAGTGCAGATGGCACAGGCCAAGAC. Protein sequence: CTCSADGTGQD. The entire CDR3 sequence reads CTCSADGTGQDTQYF.

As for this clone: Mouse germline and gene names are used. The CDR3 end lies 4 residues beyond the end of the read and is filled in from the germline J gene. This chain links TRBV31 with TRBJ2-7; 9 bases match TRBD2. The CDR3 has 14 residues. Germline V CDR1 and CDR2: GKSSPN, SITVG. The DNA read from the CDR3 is TGTGCCTGGAGTCAGACTGGGGGCCTGTAT. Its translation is CAWSQTGGLY. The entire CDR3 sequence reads CAWSQTGGLYEQYF.

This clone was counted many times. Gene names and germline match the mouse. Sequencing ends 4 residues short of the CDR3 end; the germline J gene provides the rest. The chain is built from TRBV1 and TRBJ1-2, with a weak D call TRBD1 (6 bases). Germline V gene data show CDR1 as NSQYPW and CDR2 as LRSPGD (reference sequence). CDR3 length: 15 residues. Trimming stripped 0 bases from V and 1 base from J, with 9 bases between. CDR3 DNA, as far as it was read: TGCACCTGCAGTGCAGATCCGGACAGAAACTCC. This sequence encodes CTCSADPDRNS. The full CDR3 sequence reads CTCSADPDRNSDYTF.

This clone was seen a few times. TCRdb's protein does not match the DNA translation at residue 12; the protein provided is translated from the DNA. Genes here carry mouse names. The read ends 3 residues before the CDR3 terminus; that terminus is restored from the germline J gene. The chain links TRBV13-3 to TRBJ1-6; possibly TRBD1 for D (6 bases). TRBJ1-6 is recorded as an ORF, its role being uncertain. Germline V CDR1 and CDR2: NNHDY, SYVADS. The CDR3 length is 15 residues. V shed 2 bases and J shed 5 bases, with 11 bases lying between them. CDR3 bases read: TGTGCCAGCAGTGAAAGGGACAAAAATAATTCGCCC. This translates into CASSERDKNNSP. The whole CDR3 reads CASSERDKNNSPLYF.

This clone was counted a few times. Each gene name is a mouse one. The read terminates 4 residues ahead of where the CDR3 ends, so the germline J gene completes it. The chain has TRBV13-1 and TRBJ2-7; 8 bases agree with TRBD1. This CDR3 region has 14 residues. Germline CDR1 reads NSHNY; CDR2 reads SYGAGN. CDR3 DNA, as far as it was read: TGTGCCAGCAGTGATGCGACAGGGGCGTAT. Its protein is CASSDATGAY. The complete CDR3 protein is CASSDATGAYEQYF.

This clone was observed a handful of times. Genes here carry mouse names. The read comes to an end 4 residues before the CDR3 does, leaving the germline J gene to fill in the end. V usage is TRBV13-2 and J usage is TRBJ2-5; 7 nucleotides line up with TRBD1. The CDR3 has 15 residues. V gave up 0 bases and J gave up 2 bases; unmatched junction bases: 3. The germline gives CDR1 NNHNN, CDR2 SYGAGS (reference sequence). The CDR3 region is CASGDGQGGQDTQYF. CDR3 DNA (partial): TGTGCCAGCGGTGATGGACAGGGCGGCCAAGAC.

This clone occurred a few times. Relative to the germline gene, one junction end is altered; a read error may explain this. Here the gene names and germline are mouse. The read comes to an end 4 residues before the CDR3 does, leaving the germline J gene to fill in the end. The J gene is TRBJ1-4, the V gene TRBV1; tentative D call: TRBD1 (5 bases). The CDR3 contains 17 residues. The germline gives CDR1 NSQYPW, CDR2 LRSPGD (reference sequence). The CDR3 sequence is CPCSAPPKTDSNERLFF. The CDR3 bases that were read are TGCCCCTGCAGTGCCCCGCCGAAGACAGATTCCAACGAA.

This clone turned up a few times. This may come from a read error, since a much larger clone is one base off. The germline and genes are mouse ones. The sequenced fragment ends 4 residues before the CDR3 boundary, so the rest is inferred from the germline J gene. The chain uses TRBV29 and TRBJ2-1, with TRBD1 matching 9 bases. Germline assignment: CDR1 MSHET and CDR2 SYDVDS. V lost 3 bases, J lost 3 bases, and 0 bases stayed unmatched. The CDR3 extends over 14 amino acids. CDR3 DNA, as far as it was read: TGTGCTAGCAGTTTGACAGGGGGCTATGCT. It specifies CASSLTGGYA. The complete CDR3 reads CASSLTGGYAEQFF.

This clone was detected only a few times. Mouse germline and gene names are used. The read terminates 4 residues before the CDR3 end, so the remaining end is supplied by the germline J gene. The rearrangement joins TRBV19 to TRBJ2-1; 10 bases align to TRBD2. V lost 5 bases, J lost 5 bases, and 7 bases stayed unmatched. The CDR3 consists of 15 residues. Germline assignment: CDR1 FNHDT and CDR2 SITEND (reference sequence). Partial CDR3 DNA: TGTGCCAGCAGCCCGGACTGGGGGTCTGATGCT. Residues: CASSPDWGSDA. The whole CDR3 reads CASSPDWGSDAEQFF.

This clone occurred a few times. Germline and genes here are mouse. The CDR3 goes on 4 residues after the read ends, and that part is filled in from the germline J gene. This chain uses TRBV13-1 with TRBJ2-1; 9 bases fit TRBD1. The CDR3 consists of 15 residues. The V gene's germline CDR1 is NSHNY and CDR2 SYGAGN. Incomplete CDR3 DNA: TGTGCCAGCAGTGATGCAGGGGACAGGGATCCT. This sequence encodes CASSDAGDRDP. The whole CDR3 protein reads CASSDAGDRDPEQFF.

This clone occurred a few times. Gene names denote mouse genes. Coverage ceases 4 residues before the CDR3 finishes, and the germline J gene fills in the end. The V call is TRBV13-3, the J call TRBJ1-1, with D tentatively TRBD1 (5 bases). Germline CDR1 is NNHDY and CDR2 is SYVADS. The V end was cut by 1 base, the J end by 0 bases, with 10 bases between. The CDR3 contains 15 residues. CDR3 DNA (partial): TGTGCCAGCAGTGATAGGGCAGGGTCAAACACA. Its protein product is CASSDRAGSNT. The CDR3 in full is CASSDRAGSNTEVFF.

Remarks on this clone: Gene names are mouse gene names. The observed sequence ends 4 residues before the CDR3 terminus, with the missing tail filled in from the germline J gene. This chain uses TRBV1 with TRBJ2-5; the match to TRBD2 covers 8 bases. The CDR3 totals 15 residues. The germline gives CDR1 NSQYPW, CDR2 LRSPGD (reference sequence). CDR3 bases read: TGCACCTGCAGTGCAGAGAGGGGGGGCTGGGAC. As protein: CTCSAERGGWD. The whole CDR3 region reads CTCSAERGGWDTQYF.

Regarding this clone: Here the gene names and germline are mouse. CDR3 DNA (partial): TGTGCTAGCAGTCCCGGGACAGGGGTGGCT. It is translated as CASSPGTGVA. The whole CDR3 protein is CASSPGTGVAEQFF. The chain carries TRBV17 and TRBJ2-1; 10 bases agree with TRBD1. The CDR3 goes on 4 residues after the read ends, and that part is filled in from the germline J gene. The CDR3 spans 14 residues. Germline assignment: CDR1 MNHDT and CDR2 YYDKIL.